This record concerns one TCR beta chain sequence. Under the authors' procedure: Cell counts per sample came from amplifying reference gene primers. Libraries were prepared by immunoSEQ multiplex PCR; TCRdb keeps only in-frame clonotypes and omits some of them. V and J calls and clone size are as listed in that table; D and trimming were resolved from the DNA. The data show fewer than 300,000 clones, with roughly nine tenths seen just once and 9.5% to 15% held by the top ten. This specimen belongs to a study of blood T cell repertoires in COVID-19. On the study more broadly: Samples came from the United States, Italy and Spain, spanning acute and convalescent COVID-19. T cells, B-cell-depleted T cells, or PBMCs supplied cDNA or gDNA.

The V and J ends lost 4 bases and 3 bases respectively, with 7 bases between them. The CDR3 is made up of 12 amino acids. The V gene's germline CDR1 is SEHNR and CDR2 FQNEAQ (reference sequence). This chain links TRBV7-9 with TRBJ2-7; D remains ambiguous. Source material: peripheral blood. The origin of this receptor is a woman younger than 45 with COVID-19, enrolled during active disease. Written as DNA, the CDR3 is TGTGCCAGCAGCTCCTACCACTACGAGCAGTACTTC. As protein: CASSSYHYEQYF.